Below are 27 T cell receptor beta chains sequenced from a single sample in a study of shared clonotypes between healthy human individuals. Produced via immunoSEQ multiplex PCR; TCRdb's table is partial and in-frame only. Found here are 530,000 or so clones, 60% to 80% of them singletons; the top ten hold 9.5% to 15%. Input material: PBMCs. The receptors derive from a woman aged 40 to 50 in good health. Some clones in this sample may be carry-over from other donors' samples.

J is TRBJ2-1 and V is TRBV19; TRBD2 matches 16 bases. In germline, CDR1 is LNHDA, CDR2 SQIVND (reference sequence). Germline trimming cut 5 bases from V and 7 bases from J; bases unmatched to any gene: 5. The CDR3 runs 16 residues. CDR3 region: CASSSGLAGGPNEQFF. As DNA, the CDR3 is TGTGCCAGTAGTTCGGGACTAGCGGGAGGGCCGAATGAGCAGTTCTTC.

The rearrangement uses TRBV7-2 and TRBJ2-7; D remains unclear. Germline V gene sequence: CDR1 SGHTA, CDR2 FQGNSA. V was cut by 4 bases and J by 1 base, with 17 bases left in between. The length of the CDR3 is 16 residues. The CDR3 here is CASSSGYWVVSYEQYF. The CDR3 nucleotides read TGTGCCAGCAGCTCGGGCTACTGGGTGGTATCCTACGAGCAGTACTTC.

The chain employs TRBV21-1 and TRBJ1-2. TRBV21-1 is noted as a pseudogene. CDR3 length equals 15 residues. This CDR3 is CAINSRWGARYGYTF. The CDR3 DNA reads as TGTGCCATCAACTCTCGGTGGGGGGCCAGGTATGGCTACACCTTC.

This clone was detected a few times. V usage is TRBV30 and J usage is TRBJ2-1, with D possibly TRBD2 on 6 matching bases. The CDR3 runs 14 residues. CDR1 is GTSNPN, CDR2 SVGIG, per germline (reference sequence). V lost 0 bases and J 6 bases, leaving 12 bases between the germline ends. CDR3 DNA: TGTGCCTGGAGTGTAGGAGGGCCTAGCAATGAGCAGTTCTTC. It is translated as CAWSVGGPSNEQFF.

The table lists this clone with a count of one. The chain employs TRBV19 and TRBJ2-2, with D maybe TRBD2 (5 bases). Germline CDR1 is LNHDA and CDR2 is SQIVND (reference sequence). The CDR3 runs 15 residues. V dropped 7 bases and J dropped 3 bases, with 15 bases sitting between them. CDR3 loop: CASTIGNWDTGELFF. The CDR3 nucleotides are TGTGCCAGTACCATCGGGAATTGGGACACCGGGGAGCTGTTTTTT. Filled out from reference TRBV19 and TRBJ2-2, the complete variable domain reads DGGITQSPKYLFRKEGQNVTLSCEQNLNHDAMYWYRQDPGQGLRLIYYSQIVNDFQKGDIAEGYSVSREKKESFPLTVTSAQKNPTAFYLCASTIGNWDTGELFFGEGSRLTVL.

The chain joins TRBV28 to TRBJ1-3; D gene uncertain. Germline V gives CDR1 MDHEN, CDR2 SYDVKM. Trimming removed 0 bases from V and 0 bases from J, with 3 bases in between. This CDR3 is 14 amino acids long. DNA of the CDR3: TGTGCCAGCAGTTTATGGGACTCTGGAAACACCATATATTTT. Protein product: CASSLWDSGNTIYF. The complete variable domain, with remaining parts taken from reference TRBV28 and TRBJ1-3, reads DVKVTQSSRYLVKRTGEKVFLECVQDMDHENMFWYRQDPGLGLRLIYFSYDVKMKEKGDIPEGYSVSREKKERFSLILESASTNQTSMYLCASSLWDSGNTIYFGEGSWLTVV.

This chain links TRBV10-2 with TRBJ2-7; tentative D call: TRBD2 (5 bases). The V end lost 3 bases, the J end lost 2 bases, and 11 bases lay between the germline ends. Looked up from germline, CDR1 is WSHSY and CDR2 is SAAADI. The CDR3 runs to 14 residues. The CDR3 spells CASSDGLGAYEQYF. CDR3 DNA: TGCGCCAGCAGTGATGGGTTGGGAGCCTACGAGCAGTACTTC.

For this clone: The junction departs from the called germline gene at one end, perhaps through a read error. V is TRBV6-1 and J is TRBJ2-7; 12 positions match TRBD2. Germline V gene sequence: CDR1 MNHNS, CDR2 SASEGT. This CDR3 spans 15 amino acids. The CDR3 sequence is CASSEGLAGAYEQYF. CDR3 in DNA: TGTGCCAGCAGTGAAGGACTAGCGGGAGCCTACGAGCAGTACTTT.

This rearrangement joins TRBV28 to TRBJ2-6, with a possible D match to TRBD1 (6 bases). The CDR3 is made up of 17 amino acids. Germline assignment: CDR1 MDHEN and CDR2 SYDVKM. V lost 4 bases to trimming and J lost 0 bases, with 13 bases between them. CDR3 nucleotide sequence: TGTGCCAGCAGTTCTACAGGGTTGGCCTCTGGGGCCAACGTCCTGACTTTC. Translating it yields CASSSTGLASGANVLTF.

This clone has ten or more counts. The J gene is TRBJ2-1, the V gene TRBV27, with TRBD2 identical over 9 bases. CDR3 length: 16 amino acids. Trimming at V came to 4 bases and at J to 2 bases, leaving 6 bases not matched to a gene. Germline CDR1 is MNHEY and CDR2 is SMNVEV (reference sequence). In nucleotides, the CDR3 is TGTGCCAGCAGTTCTAGCGGGGTGGATGCCTACAATGAGCAGTTCTTC. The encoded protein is CASSSSGVDAYNEQFF.

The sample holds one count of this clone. The CDR3 here is CASSLPTGDDTGELFF. In DNA, the CDR3 is TGTGCCAGCAGCTTGCCTACAGGGGACGACACCGGGGAGCTGTTTTTT. The chain carries TRBV5-6 and TRBJ2-2; TRBD1 matches at 7 bases. The CDR3 has 16 residues. The germline gives CDR1 SGHDT, CDR2 YYEEEE. The ends lost 1 base at V and 3 bases at J; junction bases unmatched: 6. Variable domain in full (rest from reference TRBV5-6 and TRBJ2-2): DAGVTQSPTHLIKTRGQQVTLRCSPKSGHDTVSWYQQALGQGPQFIFQYYEEEERQRGNFPDRFSGHQFPNYSSELNVNALLLGDSALYLCASSLPTGDDTGELFFGEGSRLTVL.

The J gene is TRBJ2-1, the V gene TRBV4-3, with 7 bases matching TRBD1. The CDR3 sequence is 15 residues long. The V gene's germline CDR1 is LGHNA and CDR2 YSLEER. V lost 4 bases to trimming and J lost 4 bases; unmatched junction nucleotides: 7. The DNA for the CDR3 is TGCGCCAGCAGCCCGAACAGGGGACGTTACAATGAGCAGTTCTTC. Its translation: CASSPNRGRYNEQFF.

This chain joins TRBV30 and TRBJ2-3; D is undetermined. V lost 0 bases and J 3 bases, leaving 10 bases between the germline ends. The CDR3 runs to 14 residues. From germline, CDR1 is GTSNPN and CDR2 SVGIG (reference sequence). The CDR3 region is CAWSVTRMTDTQYF. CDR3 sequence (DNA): TGTGCCTGGAGTGTTACACGGATGACAGATACGCAGTATTTT.

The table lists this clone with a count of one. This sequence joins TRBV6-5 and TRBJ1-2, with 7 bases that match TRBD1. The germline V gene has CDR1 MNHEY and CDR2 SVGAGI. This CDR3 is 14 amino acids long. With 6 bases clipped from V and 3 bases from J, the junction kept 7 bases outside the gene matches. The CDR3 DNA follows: TGTGCCAGCAGCGTGAACGACAGGGACTATGGCTACACCTTC. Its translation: CASSVNDRDYGYTF.

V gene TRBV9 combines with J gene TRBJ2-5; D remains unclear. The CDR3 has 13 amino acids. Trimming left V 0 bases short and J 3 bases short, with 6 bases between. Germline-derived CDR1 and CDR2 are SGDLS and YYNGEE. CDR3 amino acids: CASSVGNEETQYF. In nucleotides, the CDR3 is TGTGCCAGCAGCGTAGGTAACGAAGAGACCCAGTACTTC.

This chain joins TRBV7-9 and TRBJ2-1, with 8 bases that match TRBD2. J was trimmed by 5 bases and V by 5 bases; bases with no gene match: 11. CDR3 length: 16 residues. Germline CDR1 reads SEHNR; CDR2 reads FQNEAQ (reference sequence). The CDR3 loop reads CASSRSVAGKHNEQFF. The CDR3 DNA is TGTGCCAGCAGCAGAAGCGTAGCGGGAAAACACAATGAGCAGTTCTTC. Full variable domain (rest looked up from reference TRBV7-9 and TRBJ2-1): DTGVSQNPRHKITKRGQNVTFRCDPISEHNRLYWYRQTLGQGPEFLTYFQNEAQLEKSRLLSDRFSAERPKGSFSTLEIQRTEQGDSAMYLCASSRSVAGKHNEQFFGPGTRLTVL.

The CDR3 DNA is TGTGCCAGCTCCCCTGGACAGGGTAGGAACGAGCAGTACTTC. It yields the protein CASSPGQGRNEQYF. This chain joins TRBV18 and TRBJ2-7; TRBD1 agrees at 8 bases. V was clipped by 6 bases and J by 5 bases; unmatched bases: 9. This CDR3 comprises 14 residues. Per the germline V gene, CDR1 is KGHSH and CDR2 is LQKENI. Based on the CDR3 plus reference TRBV18 and TRBJ2-7, the full variable domain is NAGVMQNPRHLVRRRGQEARLRCSPMKGHSHVYWYRQLPEEGLKFMVYLQKENIIDESGMPKERFSAEFPKEGPSILRIQQVVRGDSAAYFCASSPGQGRNEQYFGPGTRLTVT.

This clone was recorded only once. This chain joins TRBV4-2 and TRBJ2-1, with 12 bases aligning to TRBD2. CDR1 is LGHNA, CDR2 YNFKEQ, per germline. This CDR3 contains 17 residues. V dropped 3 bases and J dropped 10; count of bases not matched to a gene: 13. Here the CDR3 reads CASSHSATSGGQGEQFF. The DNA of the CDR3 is TGTGCCAGCAGCCATTCGGCTACTAGCGGGGGGCAGGGGGAGCAGTTCTTC.

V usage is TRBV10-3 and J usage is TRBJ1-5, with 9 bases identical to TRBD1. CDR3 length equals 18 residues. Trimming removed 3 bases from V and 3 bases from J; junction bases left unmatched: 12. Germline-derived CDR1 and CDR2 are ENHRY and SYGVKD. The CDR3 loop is CAISDPRRDRELNQPQHF. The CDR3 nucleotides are TGTGCCATCAGTGATCCCCGCCGGGACAGGGAACTCAATCAGCCCCAGCATTTT.

The CDR3 nucleotides are TGTGCCAGCAGCTTATTGGGGGGGGCTTATCAGCCCCAGCATTTT. Translation gives CASSLLGGAYQPQHF. V and J are TRBV11-3 and TRBJ1-5, with D possibly being TRBD1 (6 bases). CDR1 SGHNT and CDR2 YENEEA come from the germline V gene. The CDR3 contains 15 residues. Trimming shortened V by 2 bases and J by 5 bases, and 13 bases separated the two germline ends.

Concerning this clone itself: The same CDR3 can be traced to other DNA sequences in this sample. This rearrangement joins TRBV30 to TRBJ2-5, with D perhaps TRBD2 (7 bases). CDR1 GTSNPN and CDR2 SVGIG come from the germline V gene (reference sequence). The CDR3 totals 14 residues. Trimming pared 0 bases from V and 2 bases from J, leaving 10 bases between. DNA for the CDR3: TGTGCCTGGAGTGTACGGGGGGCACAAGAGACCCAGTACTTC. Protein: CAWSVRGAQETQYF.

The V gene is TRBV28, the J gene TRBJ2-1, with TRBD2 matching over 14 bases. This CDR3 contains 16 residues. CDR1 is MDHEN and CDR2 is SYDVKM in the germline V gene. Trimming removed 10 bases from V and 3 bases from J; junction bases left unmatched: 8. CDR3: CATLGLAGANYNEQFF. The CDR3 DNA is TGTGCCACCCTGGGACTAGCGGGAGCGAACTACAATGAGCAGTTCTTC.

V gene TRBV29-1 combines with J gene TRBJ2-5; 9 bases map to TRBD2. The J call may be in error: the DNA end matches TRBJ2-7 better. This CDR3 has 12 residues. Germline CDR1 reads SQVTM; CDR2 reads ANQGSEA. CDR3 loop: CSVGSGSYEQYF. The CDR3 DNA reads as TGCAGCGTGGGTAGCGGGAGCTACGAGCAGTACTTC.

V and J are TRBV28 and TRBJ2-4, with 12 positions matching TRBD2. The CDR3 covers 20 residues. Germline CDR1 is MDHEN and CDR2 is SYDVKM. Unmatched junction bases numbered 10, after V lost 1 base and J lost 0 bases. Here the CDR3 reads CASSLFSGTSGQLAKNIQYF. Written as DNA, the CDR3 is TGTGCCAGCAGTTTATTCTCGGGGACTAGCGGGCAACTAGCCAAAAACATTCAGTACTTC.

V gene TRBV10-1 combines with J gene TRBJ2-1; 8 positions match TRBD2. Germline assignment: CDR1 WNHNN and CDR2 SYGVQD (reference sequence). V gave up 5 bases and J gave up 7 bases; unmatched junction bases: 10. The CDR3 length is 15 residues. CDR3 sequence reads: CASSQRETLGNEQFF. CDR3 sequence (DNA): TGCGCCAGCAGTCAGCGGGAGACGTTAGGGAATGAGCAGTTCTTC.

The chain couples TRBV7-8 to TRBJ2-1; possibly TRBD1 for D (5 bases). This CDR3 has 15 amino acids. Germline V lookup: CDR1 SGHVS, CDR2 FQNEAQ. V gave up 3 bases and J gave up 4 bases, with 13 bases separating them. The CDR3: CASSFRLGVYNEQFF. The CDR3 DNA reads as TGTGCCAGCAGCTTCAGATTAGGGGTATACAATGAGCAGTTCTTC.

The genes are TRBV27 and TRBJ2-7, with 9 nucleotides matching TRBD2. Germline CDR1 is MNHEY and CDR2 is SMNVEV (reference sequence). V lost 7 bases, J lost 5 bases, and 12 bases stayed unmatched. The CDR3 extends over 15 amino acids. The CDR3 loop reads CASKREDAFVNEQYF. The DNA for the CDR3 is TGTGCCAGCAAGCGGGAGGACGCATTCGTGAACGAGCAGTACTTC.